This record covers a single T cell receptor (beta chain). Its antigen remains unidentified. The record originates from a study of vaccination effects on CD4 cells after COVID-19. Expansion of antigen-specific CD4+ T cells with viral peptide pools was carried out by the ViraFEST assay before sequencing. Subsequent to a culture period of nine to ten days, CD4+ T cells were isolated. The individual was infected with SARS-CoV-2 between March and December 2020, as confirmed by PCR. Measured with immunoSEQ multiplex PCR; TCRdb has only the in-frame clones, and not every one. This table holds about 45,000 clones, around 70% found once. Per the germline V gene, CDR1 is SGHNT and CDR2 is YENEEA. The CDR3 is made up of 12 amino acids. The V and J ends lost 0 bases and 5 bases respectively, with 4 bases between them.

The V and J genes are TRBV11-3 and TRBJ2-5; D remains unclear. The sequence was collected from a human donor who had a prior SARS-CoV-2 infection. The sample in question was CD4+ T cells from PBMCs cultured with a peptide pool, obtained before COVID-19 vaccination. In DNA form, the CDR3 reads TGTGCCAGCAGCTTAGATCACGAGACCCAGTACTTC. The encoded protein is CASSLDHETQYF.